These T cell receptor beta chains were read from a single sample in a study of T cells in Graves' hyperthyroidism and ophthalmopathy. Each CDR3 protein is one row after TCRdb ran MiXCR on the multiplex PCR reads. In the table there are over 650,000 distinct CDR3 sequences, roughly 46% of which are singletons. Sequenced input: peripheral blood or thyroid tissue (not recorded which). The origin of the receptors is an adult man with Graves' disease, either hyperthyroidism or ophthalmopathy (not recorded which). Each CDR3 is given with its conserved first and last residue. D genes are given only for firm matches. Rows may omit the clone size; those that give it use once, few, many or a size class.

- TRBJ2-7 TRBV9 TRBD1 TGTGCCAGCAGCGGACAGGGGGCGGGCTACGAGCAGCACTTC CASSGQGAGYEQHF
many TRBJ1-1 TRBV5-4 - TGTGCCAGCAGCTCGGGGGGGCGGAACACTGAAGCTTTCTTT CASSSGGRNTEAFF
- TRBJ1-4 TRBV29-1 - TGCAGCGTTAGGGACGGGGGAAAACTGTTTTTT CSVRDGGKLFF
many TRBJ1-1 TRBV9 - TGTGCCAGCAGCGTGGGACCGTTAAACACTGAAGCTTTCTTT CASSVGPLNTEAFF
- TRBJ1-6 TRBV7-2 TRBD1 TGTGCCAGCAGCCCGTCGACAGGGGACAGGAGGAATTCACCCCTCCACTTT CASSPSTGDRRNSPLHF
- TRBJ2-5 TRBV24-1 TRBD2 TGTGCCACCAGTGCTAGCGGGACAGCCCAAGAGACCCAGTACTTC CATSASGTAQETQYF
- TRBJ1-1 TRBV19 TRBD1 TGTGCCAGTATCCCAGGGGGGGGGCGCGGCACTGAAGCTTTCTTT CASIPGGGRGTEAFF
- TRBJ1-6 TRBV25-1 - TGTGTCAGAACGTATAATTCACCCCTCCACTTT CVRTYNSPLHF
- TRBJ1-4 TRBV7-9 TRBD1 TGTGCCAGCAGTCGACAGGGGGCTGCTAATGAAAAACTGTTTTTT CASSRQGAANEKLFF
- TRBJ2-2 TRBV7-2 - TGTGCCAGCAGACAACATCCGGGACTCCATACGAACACCGGGGAGCTGTTTTTT CASRQHPGLHTNTGELFF
- TRBJ2-5 TRBV10-3 TRBD2 TGTGCCATCAGCTGGGAGGGGGAGACCCAGTACTTC CAISWEGETQYF
- TRBJ1-6 TRBV15 TRBD1 TGTGCCACCAGCAGAAGGGACAGGGGGCCGAATTCACCCCTCCACTTT CATSRRDRGPNSPLHF
- TRBJ1-2 TRBV20-1 - TGCAGTGCTGAGGGACACCTCAACTATGGCTACACCTTC CSAEGHLNYGYTF
few TRBJ2-7 TRBV5-1 TRBD1 TGCGCCAGCAGCTTTCGGACAGGGCCCTACGAGCAGTACTTC CASSFRTGPYEQYF
- TRBJ2-7 TRBV25-1 TRBD2 TGTGCCATCCAACTAGCGGCCCCAACGGCCGAGCAGTACTTC CAIQLAAPTAEQYF